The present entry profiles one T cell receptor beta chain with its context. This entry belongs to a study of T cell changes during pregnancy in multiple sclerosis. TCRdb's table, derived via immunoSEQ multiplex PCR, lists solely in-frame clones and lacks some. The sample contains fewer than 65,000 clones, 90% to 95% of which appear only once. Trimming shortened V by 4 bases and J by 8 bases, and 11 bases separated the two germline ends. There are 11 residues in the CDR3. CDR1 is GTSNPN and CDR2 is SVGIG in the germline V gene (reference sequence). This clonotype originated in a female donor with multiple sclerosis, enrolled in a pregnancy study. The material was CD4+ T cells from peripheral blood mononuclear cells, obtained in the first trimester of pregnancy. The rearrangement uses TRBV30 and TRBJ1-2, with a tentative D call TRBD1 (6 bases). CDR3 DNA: TGTGCCTGGATGGCAGGGGCCGGCTACACCTTC. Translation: CAWMAGAGYTF.